This T cell receptor beta chain emerged from a study of shared clonotypes between healthy human individuals (dated by TCRdb to 2019 to 2021). For the study in its entirety: The cohort comprised two women and a few men aged 18 to 49 years. Leukapheresis yielded between about 0.8 and 8.9 billion PBMCs per donor. Different laboratories and diverse techniques were used to prepare libraries and sequence TCR repertoires, to increase sequencing depth and limit assay-specific biases. Per donor, three plates each were used for CD4 naive and CD4 memory, two for CD8 naive, and one for CD8 memory. The study deeply sequenced blood TCR repertoires of five healthy adults to estimate repertoire size and the extent of clonotype sharing between individuals.

On the study overall, not on this receptor specifically: Larger estimated clonotype richness was generally found for naive subsets than for memory subsets. Sharing across a handful of donors was observed for about 5% of naive CD4, 3% to 3.5% of naive CD8, over 2% of memory CD4, and about 0.38% of memory CD8 clonotypes. Because the study included only a small number of donors, the genetic and exposure-history diversity represented was limited. Even with the large sequencing depth, rarefaction of the sorted-subset datasets indicated that sequencing was incomplete. Pairwise subsampling indicated that sequencing depth was expected to affect the degree of clonotype sharing among donors. Higher generation probabilities were observed for clonotypes shared by all four sorted-subset donors than for non-shared clonotypes. Sampling was restricted to blood, and TCR repertoires in tissues likely differ from the TCR repertoires found in blood.

Via the germline V gene, CDR1 is MDHEN and CDR2 SYDVKM. The CDR3 runs 13 residues from the cysteine to the phenylalanine. Here the CDR3 DNA is all that survives: 39 bases in frame from base 1. V drops 5 bases and J drops 3 bases, leaving 11 bases in between. This clone was counted a single time. Its antigen remains unidentified. The sample holds no much larger clone one base away, and base qualities are not on file. Other nucleotide sequences in the sample specify the same CDR3. TCR CDR3 regions were amplified from genomic DNA by multiplex PCR using the deep immunoSEQ assay. Extracted genomic DNA from each cell subset was spread evenly across all wells of several immunoSEQ 96-well plates, with each plate serving as a replicate. For sorted subsets, about 200 ng genomic DNA, equal to tens of thousands of T cell genomes, was loaded into each replicate PCR. Purified libraries were measured with a Qubit 3.0 fluorometer, size-checked on a Bioanalyzer 2100, and measured again with the KAPA Library Quantification kit. A separate single-read 150-cycle Illumina NextSeq 550 flow cell was used to sequence each immunoSEQ 96-well plate. The study's processing was this. The immunoSEQ output contained only junctional sequences without quality scores, so filtering could not match that applied to full-length reads. Sequences were annotated with PyIR, a Python wrapper for IgBLAST v1.9, using IMGT germline references to assign V/J genes and CDR3. Reads were removed for weak V/J assignments (E-value above 1e-6), missing CDR3, stop codons, out-of-frame junctions, or ambiguous translated residues. A V3J clonotype was defined by an identical inferred V gene, J gene, and CDR3 amino acid sequence. Percentage overlap between repertoires was calculated by dividing the number of shared unique clonotypes by the size of the smaller repertoire. Three approaches were used to assess repertoire richness: RTK rarefaction, the Chao1 estimator, and Recon v2.1 estimates of unobserved clonotypes. For all TCRbeta clonotypes obtained by the gDNA method from several donors, generation probabilities were computed with OLGA. The table was pulled from immuneACCESS by TCRdb, which kept in-frame rearrangements only. Such tables lose some clones; where checked, under half of the loss comes from unresolved V genes, and the rest has no known cause. Clone size and V and J calls were adopted from that table, with D and trimming inferred from the DNA. The sample table lists about 2.1 million clones, 93% of them with a count of one. The ten largest clonotypes hold about 1.7% of the sample.

CD8 naive samples consisted of CD45RO-negative cells that were positively selected for CCR7, yielding a CD45RA+CCR7+ population without TemRA cells. The donors were healthy, HIV-negative adults with no recently reported acute infections or vaccinations. Every donor was a Caucasian adult living in Nashville, Tennessee, USA. Blood was obtained by leukapheresis, after which PBMCs were separated by Ficoll-Histopaque density gradient centrifugation and cryopreserved in liquid nitrogen vapor phase. Purity and quantity of every magnetically sorted T cell population were checked by analytical flow cytometry. Genomic DNA was isolated from every sorted fraction and measured by UV absorbance on a Nanodrop 2000c.

Here the chain combines TRBV28 and TRBJ2-7; the D gene cannot be named for sure. The specimen was naive CD8+ T cells from PBMCs. The cell subset or site label for this specimen denotes: CD45RA+CCR7+. This clonotype was sampled from a man aged 18 to 30 in good health. Some clones in this sample may be carry-over from other donors' samples. The nucleotide sequence is TGTGCCAGCAGTCCGTTACGTGGCTACGAGCAGTACTTC. Its protein is CASSPLRGYEQYF.